This T cell receptor (gamma chain) was captured in a study of γδ T cells in repeated Plasmodium falciparum infection. Vgamma9/Vdelta2+ and Vdelta2-negative gammadelta T cells were flow-sorted from PBMC for bulk sequencing. TCRdb re-called the multiplex PCR reads via CATT. The sample yields 13,000 to 15,000 gamma-chain clones, 1.6% seen once. Sample share makes this clone medium-sized. As yet, its antigen is unknown. Other nucleotide sequences from this sample produce the same CDR3. Study findings and constraints: Over time and infection, Vgamma9/Vdelta2+ repertoires remained highly stable and polyclonal.

There are 12 residues in the CDR3. Germline V gene sequence: CDR1 VENAVY, CDR2 YDSYNSRV. The V gene end was trimmed by 5 bases and the J gene end by 7 bases; junction bases not matched to a gene: 4. This chain joins TRGV8 and TRGJP1. This TCR was recovered from a pool of human donors (malaria-infected and uninfected, not separated). Sample: gamma-delta T cells from blood. The CDR3 spells CATWVNGWFKIF. The CDR3 DNA is TGTGCCACCTGGGTCAATGGTTGGTTCAAGATATTT.